These T cell receptor beta chains were read from a single sample in a study of beta chain features in type 1 diabetes. Method: immunoSEQ multiplex PCR; TCRdb's copy keeps in-frame clones and lacks some. The data contain around 250,000 clones, approximately 13% of them seen just once; the ten biggest clones take up around 0.019%. The material sequenced was naive CD4+ T cells from blood. These receptors were collected from a man aged 25-45 years with type 1 diabetes. Each CDR3 is given with its conserved first and last residue. A D gene is named only where the DNA matches it firmly. Size tells how often a clone was seen (once, few, many) or the class of an expanded clone, and some rows leave it out.

TRBJ1-1 | few | TRBV7-9 | TRBD1 | TGTGCCAGCAGCTTAGTGGGACAGGCGCGGGAAGCTTTCTTT | CASSLVGQAREAFF
TRBJ1-4 | few | TRBV7-9 | TRBD1 | TGTGCCAGCAGCTTAGGGGACAGGGGCACTAATGAAAAACTGTTTTTT | CASSLGDRGTNEKLFF
TRBJ2-1 | NA | TRBV10-2 | TRBD2 | TGCGCCAGCAGACTAGCGGGAGGGCCAGGTGAGCAGTTCTTC | CASRLAGGPGEQFF
TRBJ2-3 | few | TRBV28 | NA | TGTGCCAGCATCGGCGGGACAGCCAGCACAGATACGCAGTATTTT | CASIGGTASTDTQYF
TRBJ1-1 | few | TRBV29-1 | NA | TGCAGCGTTCAGGAGGTCTTGGCCACTGAAGCTTTCTTT | CSVQEVLATEAFF
TRBJ2-7 | NA | TRBV18 | NA | TGTGCCAGCTCACCACGGGGCCCCTACGAGCAGTACTTC | CASSPRGPYEQYF
TRBJ1-2 | NA | TRBV5-1 | TRBD1 | TGCGCCAGCAGCTTGGGAGGGGGCTTCTATGGCTACACCTTC | CASSLGGGFYGYTF
TRBJ2-3 | NA | TRBV7-2 | TRBD1 | TGTGCCAGCAGCCGACAGGGGGCCGTGGGCACAGATACGCAGTATTTT | CASSRQGAVGTDTQYF
TRBJ2-5 | NA | TRBV5-4 | TRBD1 | TGTGCCAGCAGCACGACAGGGGGCCCAGAGACCCAGTACTTC | CASSTTGGPETQYF
TRBJ2-3 | few | TRBV11-2 | TRBD2 | TGTGCCAGCAGCTTAGTTATTAGCGGGGGGGCTAGCACAGATACGCAGTATTTT | CASSLVISGGASTDTQYF
TRBJ2-2 | few | TRBV4-1 | TRBD1 | TGCGCCAGCAGCCAAGGACAGGGGCCAACGAACACCGGGGAGCTGTTTTTT | CASSQGQGPTNTGELFF
TRBJ2-1 | few | TRBV28 | NA | TGTGCCAGCAGTTTTGGGGGCGCTAGTTCCTACAATGAGCAGTTCTTC | CASSFGGASSYNEQFF
TRBJ2-3 | NA | TRBV19 | TRBD2 | TGTGCCACCGGGCCGGGAGGAGCAGATACGCAGTATTTT | CATGPGGADTQYF
TRBJ2-2 | few | TRBV30 | NA | TGTGCCTGGAATACAGGCACCGGGGAGCTGTTTTTT | CAWNTGTGELFF
TRBJ2-5 | NA | TRBV12-5 | NA | TGTGCTAGTGGCCCGGTAGGAGGTCAAGAGACCCAGTACTTC | CASGPVGGQETQYF
TRBJ2-7 | NA | TRBV6-6 | NA | TGTGCCAGCAGTTACATAGGGGGTGCCTCCTACGAGCAGTACTTC | CASSYIGGASYEQYF
TRBJ2-7 | few | TRBV2 | TRBD2 | TGTGCCAGCAGTGACCGGGGGGGCACGTCCGAGCAGTACTTC | CASSDRGGTSEQYF
TRBJ1-4 | NA | TRBV29-1 | TRBD1 | TGCAGCGTCACGGACAGGGGGACTGCAACTAATGAAAAACTGTTTTTT | CSVTDRGTATNEKLFF
TRBJ1-2 | NA | TRBV7-9 | TRBD1 | TGTGCCAGCAGCTTAGGACAGGGGGCAAGTGGCTACACCTTC | CASSLGQGASGYTF
TRBJ2-1 | NA | TRBV19 | NA | TGTGCCAGTAGTGCGGGACTCGAATACAATGAGCAGTTCTTC | CASSAGLEYNEQFF
TRBJ2-7 | few | TRBV28 | TRBD1 | TGTGCCAGCAGTTCTGGGACAGGACCGTACGAGCAGTACTTC | CASSSGTGPYEQYF
TRBJ1-1 | NA | TRBV2 | NA | TGTGCCAGCAGTTACAGGGAGAACACTGAAGCTTTCTTT | CASSYRENTEAFF
TRBJ1-4 | NA | TRBV30 | NA | TGTGCCTGGAGTGTACAGGATAATGAAAAACTGTTTTTT | CAWSVQDNEKLFF
TRBJ2-7 | few | TRBV18 | TRBD1 | TGTGCCAGCTCACCCGGACAGGGTAACGTCCACGAGCAGTACTTC | CASSPGQGNVHEQYF
TRBJ1-5 | NA | TRBV5-1 | NA | TGCGCCAGCAGCTTGGAGGGAGATAGCAATCAGCCCCAGCATTTT | CASSLEGDSNQPQHF
TRBJ1-5 | NA | TRBV2 | NA | TGTGCCAGCAGTGAATTAGACACCAATCAGCCCCAGCATTTT | CASSELDTNQPQHF
TRBJ1-2 | NA | TRBV5-1 | NA | TGCGCCAGCAGCCTAAGACCACTAAAAGAGGATGGCTACACCTTC | CASSLRPLKEDGYTF
TRBJ2-7 | NA | TRBV30 | TRBD2 | TGTGCCTGGAGTGAGGGACTAGCGGGCTACGAGCAGTACTTC | CAWSEGLAGYEQYF
TRBJ2-5 | few | TRBV25-1 | NA | TGTGCCAGCAGTGAATACCAGGGAACGGGCGGAGAGACCCAGTACTTC | CASSEYQGTGGETQYF
TRBJ2-7 | NA | TRBV7-2 | TRBD2 | TGTGCCAGCAGCCCACTAGCGGGATTCTACGAGCAGTACTTC | CASSPLAGFYEQYF
TRBJ2-2 | NA | TRBV15 | NA | TGTGCCACCAGCAGTGTGGACCGGACTATTTTCGGGGAGCTGTTTTTT | CATSSVDRTIFGELFF
TRBJ1-2 | few | TRBV19 | NA | TGTGCCAGTAGCCGCGATTACGGCCCCGAGGCCTATGGCTACACCTTC | CASSRDYGPEAYGYTF
TRBJ2-7 | NA | TRBV9 | TRBD2 | TGTGCCAGCAGCGTAGGTGTAGCGGGAGGGCCGTACGAGCAGTACTTC | CASSVGVAGGPYEQYF
TRBJ2-5 | NA | TRBV29-1 | TRBD2 | TGCAGCGTACCTACCGGGACTAGCGGCCCCGGGGAGACCCAGTACTTC | CSVPTGTSGPGETQYF
TRBJ1-5 | few | TRBV6-5 | TRBD1 | TGTGCCAGCAGCCGCGACAGGGACGACCAGCCCCAGCATTTT | CASSRDRDDQPQHF
TRBJ2-7 | NA | TRBV29-1 | TRBD2 | TGCAGCGTTGAATTGACTAGCGGGAACGAGCAGTACTTC | CSVELTSGNEQYF
TRBJ2-1 | NA | TRBV2 | TRBD2 | TGTGCCAGCAGTCTTGGACTAGTAGCGCAGTTCTTC | CASSLGLVAQFF
TRBJ1-1 | NA | TRBV20-1 | NA | TGCAGTGCAGACACTAACACTGAAGCTTTCTTT | CSADTNTEAFF
TRBJ2-5 | NA | TRBV4-1 | TRBD2 | TGCGCCAGCAGCCAAGGGCTAGCGGGAGGTATGCAAGAGACCCAGTACTTC | CASSQGLAGGMQETQYF
TRBJ1-2 | NA | TRBV30 | TRBD1 | TGTGCCTGGAAAGGGGAAGGGGGCTCCAACTATGGCTACACCTTC | CAWKGEGGSNYGYTF
TRBJ2-5 | NA | TRBV11-2 | TRBD1 | TGTGCCAGCTCACAGGGGGACCAAGAGACCCAGTACTTC | CASSQGDQETQYF
TRBJ1-5 | few | TRBV2 | TRBD1 | TGTGCCACCACAGGACAGGGCAATCAGCCCCAGCATTTT | CATTGQGNQPQHF
TRBJ2-5 | NA | TRBV11-2 | NA | TGTGCCAGCAGCTTAAGCCTAGGAAAAGAGACCCAGTACTTC | CASSLSLGKETQYF
TRBJ2-6 | NA | TRBV29-1 | TRBD1 | TGCAGCGTTGCGACAGGGGCTGGGGCCAACGTCCTGACTTTC | CSVATGAGANVLTF
TRBJ1-2 | NA | TRBV7-6 | NA | TGTGCCAGCAGCCCCGGGGGGATTGCTAGGGGCTACACCTTC | CASSPGGIARGYTF
TRBJ2-1 | few | TRBV5-1 | NA | TGCGCCAGCAGCTCGCGGGGTGAGCAGTTCTTC | CASSSRGEQFF
TRBJ2-4 | NA | TRBV4-1 | TRBD1 | TGCGCCAGCAGCCAAGAAACAGGGGTCATTCAGTACTTC | CASSQETGVIQYF
TRBJ1-1 | NA | TRBV5-1 | TRBD1 | TGCGCCAGCAGCTGGGGGGACAGGGCCAACACTGAAGCTTTCTTT | CASSWGDRANTEAFF
TRBJ2-5 | few | TRBV4-1 | NA | TGCGCCAGCAGCCAAGTGACAGGACAAGAGACCCAGTACTTC | CASSQVTGQETQYF
TRBJ1-3 | NA | TRBV6-5 | NA | TGTGCCAGCACCCCGACACACTTCTCTGGAAACACCATATATTTT | CASTPTHFSGNTIYF
TRBJ2-7 | few | TRBV5-1 | TRBD2 | TGCGCCAGCAGCCTTGGGACTAGCGGGGCCTACGAGCAGTACTTC | CASSLGTSGAYEQYF
TRBJ2-5 | NA | TRBV6-5 | NA | TGTGCCAGCAGTCAGGGATTTGTTGAGACCCAGTACTTC | CASSQGFVETQYF
TRBJ1-3 | NA | TRBV7-9 | NA | TGTGCCAGCAGCTTTCAGTGGAACACCATATATTTT | CASSFQWNTIYF
TRBJ2-3 | few | TRBV12-5 | NA | TGTGCTAGTGGTTTGCCCTCACAGACGATCTGGGCCACAGATACGCAGTATTTT | CASGLPSQTIWATDTQYF